The clone carrying this T cell receptor (beta chain) was detected a few times. Its target is unknown. CD4+ cells of the naive, central memory, regulatory and stem cell-like memory types were sorted via CD45RO/CCR7/CD25/CD127/CD95/CD27. This entry belongs to a study of beta chain features in type 1 diabetes. About the study: Sorted cells numbering around 110,000,000 were examined across all samples.

Study conclusions and caveats: In comparison with healthy donors, patients had naive, central memory and Treg TCRB repertoires that appeared more similar.

Germline trimming cut 6 bases from V and 2 bases from J; bases unmatched to any gene: 16. The CDR3 extends over 18 amino acids. Germline CDR1 is KGHSH and CDR2 is LQKENI. Since all of the isolated RNA was reverse transcribed, expressed TCRB transcripts were what got sequenced. Produced via immunoSEQ multiplex PCR; TCRdb's table is partial and in-frame only. The sample carries hundreds of thousands of clones, roughly 17% recorded once. The chain carries TRBV18 and TRBJ2-4; 7 positions agree with TRBD2. This TCR derives from a woman between 18 and 29 years old in good health. Input material: naive CD4+ T cells from blood. The CDR3 loop reads CASSLIPGGSESKNIQYF. The CDR3, as DNA: TGTGCCAGCTCTTTAATCCCCGGCGGGAGTGAATCCAAAAACATTCAGTACTTC.